This TCR beta chain was recorded in a study of blood T cell repertoires in COVID-19 (dated by TCRdb to 2019 to 2021). As for the study more broadly: The collaborator samples originated in the United States, Italy and Spain and spanned the acute and convalescent phases of COVID-19. The material from the prospective study consisted of cDNA or gDNA derived from T cells, B-cell-depleted T cells, or PBMCs. The dataset comprised deeply sampled blood TCRbeta repertoires from subjects exposed to, actively infected with, or recovered from COVID-19. A freely available public database, intended as a resource for researchers studying the immune response to SARS-CoV-2, is where the repertoires were released. The samples were drawn from two sources: the first 160 participants of the ongoing ImmuneRACE study, and 1,254 subjects contributed by 6 global collaborators. A de-identified subject ID, COVID-19 status, age in years and sex were almost always included in the sample metadata. HLA class I and class II types, where available, came from metadata supplied by the sample provider rather than from assay-based typing. What the work shows at the level of the full study, not this receptor alone: The amount of clinical and demographic metadata varied by source and participant and was provided uncurated.

TCRbeta CDR3 regions were amplified from genomic DNA using the immunoSEQ Assay, a bias-controlled multiplex PCR. On the study's bioinformatics: The number of nucleated cells in each sample was estimated by amplification of reference gene primers within the assay. To quantify the absolute abundance of each unique TCRbeta CDR3 rearrangement, sequence reads were collapsed and filtered. For each sample, productive Simpson clonality was calculated as the square root of Simpson's diversity index over productive rearrangements. The clones in this table, taken by TCRdb from immuneACCESS, are in-frame only. Not every clone is retained; where verified, under half of the shortfall comes from an unresolved V gene, and the cause of the rest is unknown. The DNA gave D and trimming, while V, J and clone size come from that table. In all, the sample holds 100,000 or so clones, and roughly 80% of those were seen once. The ten most abundant clones make up over 9.5% of the sample.

Collaborating institutions collected whole blood in K2EDTA tubes following their own protocols. For TCRbeta analysis, collaborator samples were shipped as frozen whole blood, as isolated PBMCs, or as DNA extracted from either sample type. For this clone: Its antigen specificity is not known. Per-base qualities were not stored, and no clone one base away is much larger.

The CDR3 holds 15 amino acids from the cysteine to the phenylalanine. Here the CDR3 DNA is all that survives: 45 bases in frame from base 1. The germline V gene encodes CDR1 MGHDK and CDR2 SYGVNS. Relative to germline, V is missing 7 bases and J is missing 8 bases, with 12 bases of the junction outside any gene match. Recombination linked TRBV25-1 to TRBJ1-4, with 8 bases matching TRBD1. This receptor was taken from a human donor in a cohort sampled during active COVID-19. The sample comprised peripheral blood. The base sequence is TGTGCCAGCACTCACGACAGGGGACGTCGGGAAAAACTGTTTTTT. Its translation reads: CASTHDRGRREKLFF.